The 24 T cell receptor beta chains listed next were all sequenced from one sample in a study of blood T cell repertoires in COVID-19. Sequencing used immunoSEQ multiplex PCR; TCRdb keeps in-frame clones, though not all of them. Of 80,000 to 100,000 clones in the sample, 80% were seen once. Sequences were obtained from peripheral blood. The receptors derive from a human donor in a cohort sampled during active COVID-19.

CDR3 nucleotide sequence: TGTGCCACCAGTGATCGGACTAGTATAGGCCAAGATGAGCAGTTCTTC. Amino acids: CATSDRTSIGQDEQFF. This rearrangement joins TRBV24-1 to TRBJ2-1; 7 bases agree with TRBD2. Per germline, CDR1 KGHDR and CDR2 SFDVKD. This CDR3 region has 16 residues. After removal of 3 bases from V and 8 bases from J, the junction contained 12 bases not matched to a gene.

This clone occurred once. The genes are TRBV5-1 and TRBJ2-3; possibly TRBD2 for D (6 bases). Trimming removed 0 bases at V and 5 bases at J, with 13 bases between. Germline V gene lookup returns CDR1 SGHRS and CDR2 YFSETQ. This CDR3 contains 15 residues. For the CDR3, the DNA is TGCGCCAGCAGCTTGGTCGGGGGAAGTGGAGATACGCAGTATTTT. Translated, it gives CASSLVGGSGDTQYF.

The rearrangement links TRBV6-5 to TRBJ2-7; 8 bases are shared with TRBD1. The CDR3 is 14 amino acids. With 6 bases clipped from V and 3 bases from J, the junction kept 7 bases outside the gene matches. CDR1 is MNHEY, CDR2 SVGAGI, per germline. CDR3 nucleotides: TGTGCCAGCAGCCGCGGACAGGGTTTCTACGAGCAGTACTTC. Translation gives CASSRGQGFYEQYF.

V gene TRBV12-3 or TRBV12-4 combines with J gene TRBJ1-2; weak D call: TRBD1 (6 bases). V lost 9 bases to trimming and J lost 8 bases, with 19 bases between them. The CDR3 length is 13 residues. Here the CDR3 DNA reads TGTGCCAGTACCGATGCAGGGGTTCTAGGCTACACCTTC. Amino acid sequence: CASTDAGVLGYTF.

CDR3 amino acids: CASSQDRDSYEQYF. CDR3 nucleotides: TGTGCCAGCAGCCAAGACAGGGACTCCTACGAGCAGTACTTC. V usage is TRBV4-2 and J usage is TRBJ2-7, with D perhaps matching TRBD1 (5 bases). Looked up from germline, CDR1 is LGHNA and CDR2 is YNFKEQ. Between the trimmed V and J ends, which lost 0 bases and 0 bases, there was a span of 6 bases. There are 14 residues in the CDR3.

This clone was seen at least ten times. The chain uses TRBV5-4 and TRBJ2-3; 15 bases fit TRBD2. CDR1 is SGHNT and CDR2 is YYREEE in the germline V gene (reference sequence). The CDR3 contains 16 residues. Unmatched junction bases numbered 4, after V lost 4 bases and J lost 4 bases. DNA for the CDR3: TGTGCCAGCAGCCCCCGGACTAGCGGGGGGGCAGATACGCAGTATTTT. This codes for CASSPRTSGGADTQYF.

This clone was seen a few times. This chain links TRBV7-3 with TRBJ1-1; D is perhaps TRBD1 (6 bases). The germline V gene encodes CDR1 SGHTA and CDR2 FQGTGA. V was cut by 5 bases and J by 1 base, with 14 bases left in between. The CDR3 sequence is 15 residues long. The CDR3 bases are TGTGCCAGCAGCCCTACAGGGACGCGGAACACTGAAGCTTTCTTT. Its protein is CASSPTGTRNTEAFF.

This rearrangement joins TRBV28 to TRBJ2-1, with D perhaps TRBD2 (5 bases). V was trimmed by 2 bases and J by 0 bases, leaving 11 bases between them. The germline CDR1 and CDR2 sequences are MDHEN and SYDVKM. This CDR3 is 16 amino acids long. The CDR3 sequence: CASSLPPGSSYNEQFF. The CDR3 DNA reads as TGTGCCAGCAGTTTACCCCCGGGGAGCTCCTACAATGAGCAGTTCTTC.

The chain carries TRBV2 and TRBJ2-1, with 9 bases matching TRBD1. CDR1 and CDR2 (germline): SNHLY, FYNNEI. The CDR3 consists of 14 residues. Trimming removed 11 bases from V and 1 base from J; junction bases left unmatched: 6. The CDR3 is CAGTGGASYNEQFF. The DNA for the CDR3 is TGTGCCGGTACAGGGGGCGCATCCTACAATGAGCAGTTCTTC.

The chain carries TRBV4-1 and TRBJ2-5; 11 bases map to TRBD2. CDR3 length: 17 amino acids. In germline, CDR1 is MGHRA, CDR2 YSYEKL. The trim removed 0 bases at V and 5 bases at J, leaving 8 bases unmatched. The CDR3 nucleotides read TGCGCCAGCAGCCAAGACGGCCCGACTAGCGGGGAGGAGACCCAGTACTTC. It is translated as CASSQDGPTSGEETQYF.

The chain has TRBV5-8 and TRBJ2-5; a weak D match, TRBD2 (5 bases). The CDR3 has 13 amino acids. Germline lookup yields CDR1 SGHTS and CDR2 YDEGEE. Trimming pared 2 bases from V and 3 bases from J, leaving 8 bases between. The CDR3 reads CASSLLVEETQYF. The CDR3 DNA sequence: TGTGCCAGCAGCTTACTAGTAGAAGAGACCCAGTACTTC.

The CDR3 nucleotides read TGCAGCGTGATAGCATTCAGCACAGATACGCAGTATTTT. Translation gives CSVIAFSTDTQYF. The chain combines TRBV29-1 with TRBJ2-3; D unclear. This CDR3 is 13 amino acids long. The germline gives CDR1 SQVTM, CDR2 ANQGSEA. V lost 6 bases, J lost 0 bases, and 10 bases lay in between.

The genes are TRBV5-1 and TRBJ1-2; TRBD1 matches 7 bases. V was pared by 4 bases and J by 4 bases, with 4 bases of the junction left unmatched. This CDR3 region has 13 residues. Germline-derived CDR1 and CDR2 are SGHRS and YFSETQ. Here the CDR3 reads CASSTTGAYGYTF. The CDR3 region has the DNA TGCGCCAGCAGCACCACAGGGGCCTATGGCTACACCTTC.

The V gene is TRBV27, the J gene TRBJ2-1, with 7 bases identical to TRBD2. Germline loops: CDR1 MNHEY, CDR2 SMNVEV (reference sequence). V shed 5 bases and J 6 bases; nucleotides not matched to a gene: 7. The CDR3 sequence is 14 residues long. The CDR3 sequence is CASSSSGWGNEQFF. For the CDR3, the DNA is TGTGCCAGCAGTAGTAGCGGGTGGGGCAATGAGCAGTTCTTC.

The rearrangement joins TRBV27 to TRBJ2-7, with D maybe TRBD1 (7 bases). CDR3 length: 15 amino acids. V lost 2 bases to trimming and J lost 3 bases, with 14 bases between them. Germline values: CDR1 MNHEY, CDR2 SMNVEV (reference sequence). The CDR3 coding sequence is TGTGCCAGCAGTTTAGCGTCAGGGGGGATCTACGAGCAGTACTTC. This gives the protein CASSLASGGIYEQYF.

This clone was seen only a few times. The chain couples TRBV3-1 (or the pseudogene TRBV3-2) to TRBJ1-6, with a weak D call TRBD1 (5 bases). Per the germline V gene, CDR1 is LGHDT and CDR2 is YNNKEL (reference sequence). The CDR3 is made up of 13 amino acids. Trimming removed 7 bases from V and 10 bases from J, with 14 bases in between. CDR3 in amino acids: CASTGGRGSPLHF. Here the CDR3 DNA reads TGTGCCAGCACCGGGGGTAGAGGGTCACCCCTCCACTTT.

V usage is TRBV15 and J usage is TRBJ2-7; TRBD2 aligns across 12 bases. The CDR3 contains 15 residues. Germline CDR1 is LNHNV and CDR2 is YYDKDF (reference sequence). V was clipped by 3 bases and J by 4 bases; unmatched bases: 4. The CDR3 region is CATSSPGTSGYEQYF. The CDR3 DNA reads as TGTGCCACCAGCAGCCCCGGGACTAGCGGGTACGAGCAGTACTTC.

The chain recombines TRBV5-5 with TRBJ2-2; D not resolved. The V end was cut by 2 bases, the J end by 2 bases, with 19 bases between. Germline CDR1 and CDR2: SGHKS and YYEKEE (reference sequence). CDR3 size: 18 residues. CDR3 sequence (DNA): TGTGCCAGCAGCTTTAGAGCAATCGATTCCCCAAACACCGGGGAGCTGTTTTTT. Translating it yields CASSFRAIDSPNTGELFF. Complete variable domain (other parts from reference TRBV5-5 and TRBJ2-2): DAGVTQSPTHLIKTRGQQVTLRCSPISGHKSVSWYQQVLGQGPQFIFQYYEKEERGRGNFPDRFSARQFPNYSSELNVNALLLGDSALYLCASSFRAIDSPNTGELFFGEGSRLTVL.

V is TRBV2 and J is TRBJ2-5; tentative D call: TRBD2 (5 bases). Germline CDR1 reads SNHLY; CDR2 reads FYNNEI. Trimming stripped 3 bases from V and 8 bases from J, with 7 bases between. The CDR3 extends over 11 amino acids. CDR3 sequence reads: CASSDGGTQYF. DNA of the CDR3: TGTGCCAGCAGTGACGGAGGAACCCAGTACTTC.

The chain is built from TRBV28 and TRBJ1-2; tentatively, D is TRBD1 (6 bases). The CDR3 length is 14 residues. Germline CDR1 and CDR2: MDHEN and SYDVKM. V was trimmed by 3 bases and J by 6 bases, leaving 14 bases between them. The CDR3 here is CASSLGQGVDGYTF. The CDR3 DNA reads TGTGCCAGCAGTTTGGGACAAGGGGTGGATGGCTACACCTTC.

This chain joins TRBV10-3 and TRBJ2-5, with 9 bases aligning to TRBD2. CDR1 and CDR2 from the germline V gene are ENHRY and SYGVKD. This CDR3 is built from 14 residues. J was trimmed by 7 bases and V by 3 bases; bases with no gene match: 6. CDR3 sequence (DNA): TGTGCCATCAGTGAAAATAGCGGGGGAGGGACCCAGTACTTC. Protein product: CAISENSGGGTQYF.

The chain is built from TRBV2 and TRBJ1-4; 7 nucleotides agree with TRBD1. CDR3 length: 14 amino acids. Germline CDR1 is SNHLY and CDR2 is FYNNEI. Losses at the gene ends were 6 bases for V and 8 bases for J; bases not matched to a gene: 9. The CDR3 spells CASSRQGGGEKLFF. CDR3 nucleotide sequence: TGTGCCAGCAGCAGACAGGGTGGTGGGGAAAAACTGTTTTTT.

The chain has TRBV28 and TRBJ1-2; the D is unclear. V was shortened by 6 bases and J by 9 bases, with 14 bases between the two germline ends. The CDR3 sequence is 12 residues long. Per the germline V gene, CDR1 is MDHEN and CDR2 is SYDVKM. In nucleotides, the CDR3 is TGTGCCAGCAGATACTCCGACGGGAGCTACACCTTC. It encodes CASRYSDGSYTF.

The chain links TRBV28 to TRBJ1-5; the D is unclear. The V end was cut by 4 bases, the J end by 2 bases, with 12 bases between. Per the germline V gene, CDR1 is MDHEN and CDR2 is SYDVKM. CDR3 length equals 15 residues. For the CDR3, the DNA is TGTGCCAGCAGTTATGTGGTAACAGGCAATCAGCCCCAGCATTTT. Its translation: CASSYVVTGNQPQHF.